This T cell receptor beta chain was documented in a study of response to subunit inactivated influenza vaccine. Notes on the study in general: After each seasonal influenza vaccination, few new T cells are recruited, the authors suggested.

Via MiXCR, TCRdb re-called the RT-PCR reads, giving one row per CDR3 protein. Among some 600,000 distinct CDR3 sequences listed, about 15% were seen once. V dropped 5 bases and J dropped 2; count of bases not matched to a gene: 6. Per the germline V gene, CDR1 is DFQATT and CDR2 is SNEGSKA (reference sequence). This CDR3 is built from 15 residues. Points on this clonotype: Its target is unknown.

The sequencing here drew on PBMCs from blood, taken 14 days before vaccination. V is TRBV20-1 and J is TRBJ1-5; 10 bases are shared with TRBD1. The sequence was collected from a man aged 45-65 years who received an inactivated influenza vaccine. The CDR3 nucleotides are TGCAGTGCTGGCACCGGGACAGGGGGCAATCAGCCCCAGCATTTT. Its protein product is CSAGTGTGGNQPQHF.